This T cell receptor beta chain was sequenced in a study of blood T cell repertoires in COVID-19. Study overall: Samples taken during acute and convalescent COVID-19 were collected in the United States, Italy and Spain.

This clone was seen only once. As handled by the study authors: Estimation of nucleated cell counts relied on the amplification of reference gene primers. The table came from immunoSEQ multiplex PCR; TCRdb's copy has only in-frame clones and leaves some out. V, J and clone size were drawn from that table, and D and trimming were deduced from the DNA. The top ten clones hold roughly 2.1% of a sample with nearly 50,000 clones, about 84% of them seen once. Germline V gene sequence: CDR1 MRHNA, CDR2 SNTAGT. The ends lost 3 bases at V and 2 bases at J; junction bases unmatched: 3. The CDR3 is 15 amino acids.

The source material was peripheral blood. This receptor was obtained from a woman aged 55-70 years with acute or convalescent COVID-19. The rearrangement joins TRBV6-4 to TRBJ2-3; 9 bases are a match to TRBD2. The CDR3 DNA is TGTGCCAGCAGTGAGGGCGGGGGGGCCACAGATACGCAGTATTTT. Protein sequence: CASSEGGGATDTQYF.